This T cell receptor (beta chain) was identified during a study of blood T cell repertoires in COVID-19. Trimming removed 6 bases from V and 4 bases from J; junction bases left unmatched: 12. This CDR3 has 15 residues. Germline V gene lookup returns CDR1 LNHNV and CDR2 YYDKDF (reference sequence). Only in-frame clones appear in the TCRdb table, and some are missing; sequencing was by immunoSEQ multiplex PCR. This table holds 40,000 to 45,000 clones, around 94% found once. This sequence originates from a man aged 50 to 60 with COVID-19, enrolled during active disease. This chain joins TRBV15 and TRBJ2-7, with TRBD2 matching over 7 bases. Sequencing used peripheral blood. For the CDR3, the DNA is TGTGCCACCAGTATTATTCGCGGGAGACCGTACGAGCAGTACTTC. It is translated as CATSIIRGRPYEQYF.